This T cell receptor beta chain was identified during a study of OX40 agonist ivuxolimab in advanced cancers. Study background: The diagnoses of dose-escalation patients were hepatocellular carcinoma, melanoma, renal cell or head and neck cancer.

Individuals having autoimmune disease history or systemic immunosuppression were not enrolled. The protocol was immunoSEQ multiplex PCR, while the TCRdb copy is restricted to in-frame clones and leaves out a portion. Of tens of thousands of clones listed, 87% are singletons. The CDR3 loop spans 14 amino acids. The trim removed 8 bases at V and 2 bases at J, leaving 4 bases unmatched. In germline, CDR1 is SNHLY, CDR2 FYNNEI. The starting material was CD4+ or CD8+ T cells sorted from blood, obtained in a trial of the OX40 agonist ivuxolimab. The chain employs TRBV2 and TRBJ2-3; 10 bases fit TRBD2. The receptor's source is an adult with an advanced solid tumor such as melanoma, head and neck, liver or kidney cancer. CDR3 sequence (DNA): TGTGCCAGCGCGCTAGCGGGAGCCACAGATACGCAGTATTTT. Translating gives CASALAGATDTQYF.